The 8 T cell receptor beta chains below all came from one sample that was sequenced in a study of control samples from healthy donors and cancer patients. TCRdb's copy holds only in-frame clones and misses some; the assay was immunoSEQ multiplex PCR. In the table there are some 57,000 clones, 95% to 96% of which are singletons. The sample taken for sequencing was blood. These receptors were collected from a young woman in good health.

The rearrangement links TRBV5-1 to TRBJ1-1; D remains unclear. The CDR3 extends over 15 amino acids. V was trimmed by 7 bases and J by 0 bases, leaving 16 bases between them. CDR1 is SGHRS, CDR2 YFSETQ, per germline. The CDR3 nucleotides are TGCGCCAGCGCTGAATCCGGGCTTCTGAACACTGAAGCTTTCTTT. Amino acids: CASAESGLLNTEAFF.

The V gene is TRBV7-9, the J gene TRBJ1-3; maybe TRBD1 (5 bases). V was cut by 5 bases and J by 0 bases, with 14 bases left in between. The CDR3 contains 16 residues. CDR1 and CDR2 (germline): SEHNR, FQNEAQ (reference sequence). CDR3 region: CASSLPTVPSGNTIYF. The CDR3 DNA follows: TGTGCCAGCAGCCTACCGACAGTCCCCTCTGGAAACACCATATATTTT.

The rearrangement uses TRBV20-1 and TRBJ1-1, with D uncertain. Trimming left V 3 bases short and J 4 bases short, with 9 bases between. The length of the CDR3 is 12 residues. Germline CDR1 and CDR2: DFQATT and SNEGSKA (reference sequence). The CDR3 DNA reads as TGCAGTGCTAGTGTAGGGAGCACTGAAGCTTTCTTT. Protein product: CSASVGSTEAFF.

This chain connects TRBV6-5 to TRBJ1-5; TRBD1 is a possible D gene (5 bases). CDR1 and CDR2 from the germline V gene are MNHEY and SVGAGI. Trimming took off 6 bases at V and 5 bases at J, with 17 bases between the two ends. The CDR3 is made up of 15 amino acids. The CDR3 DNA sequence: TGTGCCAGCAGACCCAGGGTGGAGGAATATCAGCCCCAGCATTTT. Its protein product is CASRPRVEEYQPQHF.

The chain joins TRBV11-2 to TRBJ1-3; D gene uncertain. Trimming left V 1 base short and J 0 bases short, with 7 bases between. Germline V CDR1 and CDR2: SGHAT, FQNNGV. The CDR3 covers 15 residues. CDR3 bases: TGTGCCAGCAGCTTAGGCAGGATCTCTGGAAACACCATATATTTT. This translates into CASSLGRISGNTIYF.

Only one count was recorded for this clone. The rearrangement joins TRBV29-1 to TRBJ1-2; TRBD1 might be the D (5 bases). V lost 8 bases, J lost 3 bases, and 16 bases lay in between. From germline, CDR1 is SQVTM and CDR2 ANQGSEA. The CDR3 totals 13 residues. The CDR3 is CSTRDRNHYGYTF. The CDR3 DNA sequence: TGCAGCACGCGGGACCGCAACCACTATGGCTACACCTTC. The whole variable domain, filled in from reference TRBV29-1 and TRBJ1-2, reads SAVISQKPSRDICQRGTSLTIQCQVDSQVTMMFWYRQQPGQSLTLIATANQGSEATYESGFVIDKFPISRPNLTFSTLTVSNMSPEDSSIYLCSTRDRNHYGYTFGSGTRLTVV.

This chain connects TRBV7-2 to TRBJ2-7, with 7 bases fitting TRBD1. Germline assignment: CDR1 SGHTA and CDR2 FQGNSA. V trimming: 4 bases; J trimming: 4 bases; junction bases outside the gene matches: 4. This CDR3 contains 13 residues. CDR3 amino acids: CASSYTQGYEQYF. The CDR3 DNA sequence: TGTGCCAGCAGCTATACACAGGGGTACGAGCAGTACTTC.

The chain links TRBV29-1 to TRBJ2-1; TRBD2 agrees at 11 bases. The germline V gene has CDR1 SQVTM and CDR2 ANQGSEA. CDR3 length: 19 residues. The V segment lost 7 bases and the J segment 6 bases; nucleotides outside the gene matches: 23. The CDR3 DNA is TGCAGCGCATTGGGTGGGGGCTTAGCGGGAGGGAAGACGATCAATGAGCAGTTCTTC. Amino acid sequence: CSALGGGLAGGKTINEQFF.